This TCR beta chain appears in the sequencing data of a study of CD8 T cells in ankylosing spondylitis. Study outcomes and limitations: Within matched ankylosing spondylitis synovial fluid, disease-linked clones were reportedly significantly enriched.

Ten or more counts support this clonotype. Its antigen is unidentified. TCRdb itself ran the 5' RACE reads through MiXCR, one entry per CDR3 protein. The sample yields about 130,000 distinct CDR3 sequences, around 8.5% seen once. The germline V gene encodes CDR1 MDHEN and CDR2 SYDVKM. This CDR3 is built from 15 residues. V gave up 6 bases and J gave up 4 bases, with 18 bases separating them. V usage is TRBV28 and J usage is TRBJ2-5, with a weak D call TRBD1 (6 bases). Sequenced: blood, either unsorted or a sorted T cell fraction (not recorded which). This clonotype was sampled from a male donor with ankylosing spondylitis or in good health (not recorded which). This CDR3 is CASSQSQGVRETQYF. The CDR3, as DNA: TGTGCCAGCAGCCAATCACAGGGAGTACGAGAGACCCAGTACTTC.